This passage covers 30 T cell receptor beta chains from one sample sequenced in a study of blood T cell repertoires in COVID-19. Data came from immunoSEQ multiplex PCR; TCRdb stores just in-frame clones and leaves some out. The sample shows some 120,000 clones, 88% of them seen only once. Sequenced input: peripheral blood. The receptors were gathered from a human donor in a cohort sampled during active COVID-19.

This clone was seen just once. This sequence joins TRBV6-5 and TRBJ2-6, with D possibly being TRBD1 (6 bases). Trimming left V 6 bases short and J 0 bases short, with 9 bases between. The CDR3 is made up of 15 amino acids. The germline V gene encodes CDR1 MNHEY and CDR2 SVGAGI. The CDR3 protein is CASRLQGSGANVLTF. CDR3 DNA: TGTGCCAGCAGATTACAGGGCTCTGGGGCCAACGTCCTGACTTTC.

The J gene is TRBJ2-7, the V gene TRBV5-1; 8 bases align to TRBD1. The V segment lost 4 bases and the J segment 3 bases; nucleotides outside the gene matches: 3. The CDR3 has 13 residues. Germline V gene data show CDR1 as SGHRS and CDR2 as YFSETQ. CDR3 sequence (DNA): TGCGCCAGCAGCAGAGGACAGGGCTACGAGCAGTACTTC. Residues: CASSRGQGYEQYF.

The chain uses TRBV19 and TRBJ2-1; TRBD2 aligns across 9 bases. Germline lookup yields CDR1 LNHDA and CDR2 SQIVND (reference sequence). There are 16 residues in the CDR3. J gave up 8 bases and V 6 bases, and 14 bases lay outside the gene matches. The CDR3 spells CASRRTSEYNWDEQFF. The CDR3 nucleotides are TGTGCCAGTAGGAGGACTAGCGAATACAATTGGGATGAGCAGTTCTTC.

The gene calls are TRBV6-5 and TRBJ1-6, with 10 bases fitting TRBD1. The CDR3 length is 15 residues. V was pared by 0 bases and J by 7 bases, with 0 bases of the junction left unmatched. Germline loops: CDR1 MNHEY, CDR2 SVGAGI. The CDR3 DNA reads TGTGCCAGCAGTTACTCGGGACAGGGGAATTCACCCCTCCACTTT. Translating gives CASSYSGQGNSPLHF.

The chain uses TRBV6-1 and TRBJ1-6; TRBD1 matches at 8 bases. The V and J ends lost 3 bases and 16 bases, in that order; junction bases with no gene match: 11. In germline, CDR1 is MNHNS, CDR2 SASEGT. The CDR3 extends over 14 amino acids. CDR3: CASSETGQAPQLHF. DNA for the CDR3: TGTGCCAGCAGTGAGACGGGACAGGCCCCCCAGCTCCACTTT.

The chain links TRBV5-8 to TRBJ1-4; 10 positions agree with TRBD1. CDR3 length: 16 residues. Looked up from germline, CDR1 is SGHTS and CDR2 is YDEGEE. V lost 5 bases, J lost 0 bases, and 4 bases stayed unmatched. The CDR3: CASSPGQGATNEKLFF. CDR3 sequence (DNA): TGTGCCAGCAGTCCCGGACAGGGGGCAACTAATGAAAAACTGTTTTTT.

The V gene is TRBV12-3 or TRBV12-4, the J gene TRBJ2-5; D might be TRBD2 (5 bases). The CDR3 loop spans 13 amino acids. With 6 bases removed from V and 4 bases from J, the gap between germline ends came to 12 bases. The CDR3 reads CASRPGMGETQYF. CDR3 nucleotides: TGTGCCAGCAGGCCCGGGATGGGAGAGACCCAGTACTTC.

The chain uses TRBV2 and TRBJ2-1; D call uncertain. The CDR3 is 15 residues long. V gave up 1 base and J gave up 6 bases, with 13 bases separating them. The V gene's germline CDR1 is SNHLY and CDR2 FYNNEI. The CDR3 nucleotides are TGTGCCAGCAGTGAAGTCCCGTTTGACTTCAATGAGCAGTTCTTC. Its translation: CASSEVPFDFNEQFF.

The chain combines TRBV7-9 with TRBJ2-1, with TRBD2 identical over 9 bases. The CDR3 has 14 amino acids. CDR1 is SEHNR and CDR2 is FQNEAQ in the germline V gene (reference sequence). V gave up 2 bases and J gave up 7 bases; unmatched junction bases: 3. The chain's CDR3 is CASSLSGGLNEQFF. The CDR3 nucleotides read TGTGCCAGCAGCTTAAGCGGGGGGCTAAATGAGCAGTTCTTC.

The chain uses TRBV7-9 and TRBJ2-5, with 12 nucleotides matching TRBD2. The J segment lost 0 bases and the V segment lost 5 bases, leaving 7 bases of the junction unmatched. The CDR3 is 17 residues long. Looked up from germline, CDR1 is SEHNR and CDR2 is FQNEAQ (reference sequence). In DNA form, the CDR3 reads TGTGCCAGCAGCCCAATACGGACTAGCGGGAACCAAGAGACCCAGTACTTC. Translation gives CASSPIRTSGNQETQYF. The whole variable domain, remainder taken from reference TRBV7-9 and TRBJ2-5, is DTGVSQNPRHKITKRGQNVTFRCDPISEHNRLYWYRQTLGQGPEFLTYFQNEAQLEKSRLLSDRFSAERPKGSFSTLEIQRTEQGDSAMYLCASSPIRTSGNQETQYFGPGTRLLVL.

The chain recombines TRBV19 with TRBJ2-2; tentatively, D is TRBD2 (6 bases). Germline CDR1 LNHDA, CDR2 SQIVND (reference sequence). The CDR3 loop spans 14 amino acids. V gave up 5 bases and J gave up 8 bases, with 15 bases separating them. CDR3 bases: TGTGCCAGTAGTCCCGGGACTCAGCGGGGGGAGCTGTTTTTT. It yields the protein CASSPGTQRGELFF.

The chain links TRBV7-6 to TRBJ2-1, with a weak D call TRBD1 (6 bases). Germline CDR1 reads SGHVS; CDR2 reads FNYEAQ. The ends were cut back, 3 bases at V and 5 bases at J, with 11 bases in the middle. CDR3 length: 14 residues. CDR3 region: CASSFRDTNNEQFF. As DNA, the CDR3 is TGTGCCAGCAGCTTCCGGGACACTAACAATGAGCAGTTCTTC.

The CDR3 sequence is CASSETAGGAPEGETQYF. The CDR3 DNA reads as TGTGCCAGCAGTGAAACGGCGGGGGGGGCCCCGGAGGGAGAGACCCAGTACTTC. V gene TRBV2 combines with J gene TRBJ2-5, with 9 positions matching TRBD2. The germline gives CDR1 SNHLY, CDR2 FYNNEI. V lost 2 bases to trimming and J lost 4 bases; unmatched junction nucleotides: 14. This CDR3 has 18 residues.

The chain couples TRBV7-9 to TRBJ2-2; 9 bases agree with TRBD1. Trimming cost V 5 bases and J 6 bases; bases outside gene matches: 10. Germline V lookup: CDR1 SEHNR, CDR2 FQNEAQ (reference sequence). The CDR3 has 16 residues. This chain's CDR3 is CASSPPGQGKSGELFF. The CDR3 DNA sequence: TGTGCCAGCAGCCCGCCTGGACAGGGGAAGTCCGGGGAGCTGTTTTTT. Combining the CDR3 with reference TRBV7-9 and TRBJ2-2 gives the whole variable domain DTGVSQNPRHKITKRGQNVTFRCDPISEHNRLYWYRQTLGQGPEFLTYFQNEAQLEKSRLLSDRFSAERPKGSFSTLEIQRTEQGDSAMYLCASSPPGQGKSGELFFGEGSRLTVL.

The rearrangement uses TRBV5-1 and TRBJ2-3; 8 bases match TRBD1. V dropped 4 bases and J dropped 6; count of bases not matched to a gene: 4. CDR3 length: 13 residues. CDR1 SGHRS and CDR2 YFSETQ come from the germline V gene. CDR3 DNA: TGCGCCAGCAGCCCGGACAGGGCGGATACGCAGTATTTT. Translation: CASSPDRADTQYF.

V is TRBV11-1 and J is TRBJ2-2; D perhaps matches TRBD1 (6 bases). Trimming took 5 bases from V and 6 from J, leaving 13 bases between them. Looked up from germline, CDR1 is SGHAT and CDR2 is FQDESV (reference sequence). The CDR3 spans 14 residues. The chain's CDR3 is CASSQGPGAGELFF. The CDR3 bases are TGTGCCAGCAGCCAGGGCCCAGGGGCCGGGGAGCTGTTTTTT.

The CDR3 coding sequence is TGTGCCAGCTCACCAGGGACACAGAGTATGAACACTGAAGCTTTCTTT. Its protein is CASSPGTQSMNTEAFF. The chain employs TRBV18 and TRBJ1-1, with D tentatively TRBD1 (6 bases). This CDR3 is built from 16 residues. CDR1 and CDR2 (germline): KGHSH, LQKENI. V lost 2 bases and J lost 0, with 13 bases in between.

This clone was counted only a few times. This chain links TRBV4-2 with TRBJ2-5; TRBD2 matches at 9 bases. Per the germline V gene, CDR1 is LGHNA and CDR2 is YNFKEQ. V shed 2 bases, J shed 2 bases, and the junction held 9 bases outside the gene matches. This CDR3 region has 17 residues. This CDR3 reads CASSQWGASGDQETQYF. In DNA, the CDR3 is TGTGCCAGCAGCCAATGGGGGGCTAGCGGGGATCAAGAGACCCAGTACTTC.

The chain uses TRBV7-2 and TRBJ2-7, with TRBD1 identical over 7 bases. This CDR3 has 16 amino acids. Germline V CDR1 and CDR2: SGHTA, FQGNSA. Trimming cost V 1 base and J 6 bases; bases outside gene matches: 12. Written as DNA, the CDR3 is TGTGCCAGCAGCTTAGTTCCGCCAGGGGGATTAGCCGAGCAGTACTTC. Encoded protein: CASSLVPPGGLAEQYF.

The chain combines TRBV28 with TRBJ2-5; a weak D match, TRBD1 (6 bases). The CDR3 is 15 residues long. CDR1 and CDR2 from the germline V gene are MDHEN and SYDVKM. V lost 7 bases to trimming and J lost 5 bases, with 20 bases between them. CDR3 nucleotides: TGTGCCAGCACCCAACAGGGTTTTCAGGGGGAGACCCAGTACTTC. This translates into CASTQQGFQGETQYF.

The chain recombines TRBV5-1 with TRBJ1-2; D unclear. Per germline, CDR1 SGHRS and CDR2 YFSETQ. The germline V and J ends were trimmed by 4 bases and 2 bases, with 15 bases remaining between them. This CDR3 comprises 15 residues. This CDR3 reads CASSPSAAENYGYTF. The CDR3 nucleotides read TGCGCCAGCAGCCCCTCTGCAGCGGAGAACTATGGCTACACCTTC.

The chain combines TRBV18 with TRBJ2-1; no definite D call. Trimming left V 5 bases short and J 3 bases short, with 14 bases between. The CDR3 covers 15 residues. The germline CDR1 and CDR2 sequences are KGHSH and LQKENI. CDR3 amino acids: CASSSAPSDYNEQFF. In DNA, the CDR3 is TGTGCCAGCTCATCCGCCCCTTCAGACTACAATGAGCAGTTCTTC.

The chain links TRBV5-6 to TRBJ2-6, with 8 bases that match TRBD2. With 4 bases clipped from V and 1 base from J, the junction kept 7 bases outside the gene matches. This CDR3 region has 17 residues. Per the germline V gene, CDR1 is SGHDT and CDR2 is YYEEEE. For the CDR3, the DNA is TGTGCCAGCAGCCCACCGGGGGGGACTTCTGGGGCCAACGTCCTGACTTTC. Its translation: CASSPPGGTSGANVLTF. The full variable domain, rest sourced from reference TRBV5-6 and TRBJ2-6, is DAGVTQSPTHLIKTRGQQVTLRCSPKSGHDTVSWYQQALGQGPQFIFQYYEEEERQRGNFPDRFSGHQFPNYSSELNVNALLLGDSALYLCASSPPGGTSGANVLTFGAGSRLTVL.

The genes are TRBV5-1 and TRBJ1-4; a weak D match, TRBD1 (5 bases). Germline CDR1 SGHRS, CDR2 YFSETQ. V lost 2 bases and J lost 2, with 13 bases in between. CDR3 size: 16 residues. CDR3 in amino acids: CASSFRAGGTNEKLFF. Written as DNA, the CDR3 is TGCGCCAGCAGCTTTCGGGCCGGGGGTACTAATGAAAAACTGTTTTTT. Based on the CDR3 plus reference TRBV5-1 and TRBJ1-4, the full variable domain is KAGVTQTPRYLIKTRGQQVTLSCSPISGHRSVSWYQQTPGQGLQFLFEYFSETQRNKGNFPGRFSGRQFSNSRSEMNVSTLELGDSALYLCASSFRAGGTNEKLFFGSGTQLSVL.

Here the CDR3 reads CASGLGASGGVTQYF. The CDR3 coding sequence is TGTGCTAGTGGTTTGGGAGCAAGCGGGGGAGTGACCCAGTACTTC. The chain carries TRBV12-5 and TRBJ2-5, with 8 positions matching TRBD2. The V segment lost 1 base and the J segment 7 bases; nucleotides outside the gene matches: 8. The germline V gene encodes CDR1 LGHNT and CDR2 FRNRAP. The CDR3 is made up of 15 amino acids.

The CDR3 sequence is CASSPQGADKNIQYF. The CDR3 DNA reads as TGTGCCAGCAGTCCCCAGGGGGCGGACAAAAACATTCAGTACTTC. The V call is TRBV28, the J call TRBJ2-4, with 8 bases identical to TRBD1. The CDR3 is 15 amino acids. The J segment lost 3 bases and the V segment lost 5 bases, leaving 6 bases of the junction unmatched. From germline, CDR1 is MDHEN and CDR2 SYDVKM.

This CDR3 reads CASSQGPSGVDYNEQFF. The DNA of the CDR3 is TGCGCCAGCAGCCAAGGCCCCTCGGGGGTCGACTACAATGAGCAGTTCTTC. The chain recombines TRBV4-1 with TRBJ2-1; a weak D match, TRBD2 (6 bases). Deletions cut 1 base from V and 3 bases from J, with 16 bases between. Germline assignment: CDR1 MGHRA and CDR2 YSYEKL. The CDR3 length is 17 residues.

This chain connects TRBV2 to TRBJ1-2, with 8 bases matching TRBD1. This CDR3 region has 13 residues. V was clipped by 8 bases and J by 2 bases; unmatched bases: 4. The V gene's germline CDR1 is SNHLY and CDR2 FYNNEI. CDR3 region: CASGAGGNYGYTF. The DNA for the CDR3 is TGTGCCAGCGGGGCAGGGGGCAACTATGGCTACACCTTC.

This chain links TRBV4-1 with TRBJ1-5, with D tentatively TRBD1 (5 bases). The CDR3 is 14 residues long. Germline assignment: CDR1 MGHRA and CDR2 YSYEKL. The ends were cut back, 0 bases at V and 7 bases at J, with 10 bases in the middle. The CDR3 loop reads CASSQDQGQQPQHF. The CDR3 DNA follows: TGCGCCAGCAGCCAAGACCAGGGCCAGCAGCCCCAGCATTTT.

With regard to this clone: The sample contains more than one DNA sequence encoding this CDR3. The V gene is TRBV7-9, the J gene TRBJ1-5, with TRBD1 as a possible D gene (6 bases). V shed 5 bases and J shed 1 base, with 9 bases lying between them. The CDR3 contains 14 residues. CDR1 and CDR2 (germline): SEHNR, FQNEAQ (reference sequence). CDR3 bases: TGTGCCAGCAGCAGCGACAGGAGCAATCAGCCCCAGCATTTT. This sequence encodes CASSSDRSNQPQHF.